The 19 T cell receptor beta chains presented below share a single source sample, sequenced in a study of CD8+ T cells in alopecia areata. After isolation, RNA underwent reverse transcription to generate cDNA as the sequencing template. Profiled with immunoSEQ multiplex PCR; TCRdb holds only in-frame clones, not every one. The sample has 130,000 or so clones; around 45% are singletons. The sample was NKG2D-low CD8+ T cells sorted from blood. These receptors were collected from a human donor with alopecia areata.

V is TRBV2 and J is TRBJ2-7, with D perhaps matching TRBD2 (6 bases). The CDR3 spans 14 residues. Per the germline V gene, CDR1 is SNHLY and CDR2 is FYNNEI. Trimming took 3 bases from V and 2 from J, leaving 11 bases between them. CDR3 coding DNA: TGTGCCAGCAGTGATATAGCGGTAACCTACGAGCAGTACTTC. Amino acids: CASSDIAVTYEQYF.

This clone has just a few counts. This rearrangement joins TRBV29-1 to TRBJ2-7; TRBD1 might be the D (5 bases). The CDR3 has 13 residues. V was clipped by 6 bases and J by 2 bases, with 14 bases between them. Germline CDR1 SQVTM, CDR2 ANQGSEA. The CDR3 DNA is TGCAGCGTCACATACGGCAGGGCCTACGAGCAGTACTTC. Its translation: CSVTYGRAYEQYF.

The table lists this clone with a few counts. The CDR3 DNA follows: TGTGCCAGCTCACCACCGGGAGCGGGAGGAGGAAATGAGCAGTTCTTC. It translates to CASSPPGAGGGNEQFF. V is TRBV18 and J is TRBJ2-1; the match to TRBD2 covers 9 bases. Germline assignment: CDR1 KGHSH and CDR2 LQKENI. The V and J ends lost 0 bases and 7 bases, in that order; junction bases with no gene match: 7. This CDR3 region has 16 residues.

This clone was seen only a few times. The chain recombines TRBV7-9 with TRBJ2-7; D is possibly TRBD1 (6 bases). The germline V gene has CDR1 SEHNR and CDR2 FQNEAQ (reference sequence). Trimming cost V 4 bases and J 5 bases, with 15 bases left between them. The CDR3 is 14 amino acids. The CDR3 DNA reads TGTGCCAGCAGCTCACCAGGGGTCGCGGACGAGCAGTACTTC. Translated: CASSSPGVADEQYF.

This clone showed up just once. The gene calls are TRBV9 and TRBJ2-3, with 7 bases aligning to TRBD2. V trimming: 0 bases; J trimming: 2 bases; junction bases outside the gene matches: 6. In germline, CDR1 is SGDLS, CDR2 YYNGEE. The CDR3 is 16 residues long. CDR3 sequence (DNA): TGTGCCAGCAGCGTAGGGAGCGGGGCCCTCACAGATACGCAGTATTTT. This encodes CASSVGSGALTDTQYF. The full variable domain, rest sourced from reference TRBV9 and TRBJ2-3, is DSGVTQTPKHLITATGQRVTLRCSPRSGDLSVYWYQQSLDQGLQFLIQYYNGEERAKGNILERFSAQQFPDLHSELNLSSLELGDSALYFCASSVGSGALTDTQYFGPGTRLTVL.

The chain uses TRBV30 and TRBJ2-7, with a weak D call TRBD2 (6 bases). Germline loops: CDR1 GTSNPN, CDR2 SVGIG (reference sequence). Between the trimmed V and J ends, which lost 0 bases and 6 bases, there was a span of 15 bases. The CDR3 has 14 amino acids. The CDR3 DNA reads TGTGCCTGGAGTGTAGGACCGAAGGGACTCGAGCAGTACTTC. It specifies CAWSVGPKGLEQYF.

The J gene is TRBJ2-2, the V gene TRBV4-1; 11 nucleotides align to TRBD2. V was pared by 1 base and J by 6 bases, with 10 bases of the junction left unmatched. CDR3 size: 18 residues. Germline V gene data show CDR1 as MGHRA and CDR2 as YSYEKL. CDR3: CASSQAPFGSGGAGELFF. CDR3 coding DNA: TGCGCCAGCAGCCAAGCCCCGTTCGGTAGCGGGGGGGCCGGGGAGCTGTTTTTT.

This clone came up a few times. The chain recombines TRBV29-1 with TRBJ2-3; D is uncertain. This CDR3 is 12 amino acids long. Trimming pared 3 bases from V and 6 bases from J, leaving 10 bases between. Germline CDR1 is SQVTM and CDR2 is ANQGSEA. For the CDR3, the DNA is TGCAGCGTTGATTTACTTGAGGATACGCAGTATTTT. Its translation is CSVDLLEDTQYF.

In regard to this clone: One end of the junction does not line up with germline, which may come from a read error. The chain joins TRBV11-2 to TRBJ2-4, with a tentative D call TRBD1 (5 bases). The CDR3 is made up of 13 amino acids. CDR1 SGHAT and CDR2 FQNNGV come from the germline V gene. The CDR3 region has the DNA TGTGCCAGCAGCTTAGATTATCAGGGATATCAAGACTTC. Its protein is CASSLDYQGYQDF.

This CDR3 reads CASTAGPSGANVLTF. The CDR3 region has the DNA TGCGCCAGCACCGCCGGGCCCTCTGGGGCCAACGTCCTGACTTTC. The chain links TRBV5-1 to TRBJ2-6; D is unresolved. Deletions cut 6 bases from V and 0 bases from J, with 10 bases between. The CDR3 spans 15 residues. Germline loops: CDR1 SGHRS, CDR2 YFSETQ.

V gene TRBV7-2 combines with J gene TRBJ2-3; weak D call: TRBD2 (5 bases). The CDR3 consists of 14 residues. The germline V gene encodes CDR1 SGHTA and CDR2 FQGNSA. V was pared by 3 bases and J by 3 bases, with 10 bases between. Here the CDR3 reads CASSFGPGTDTQYF. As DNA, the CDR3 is TGTGCCAGCAGCTTCGGCCCGGGGACAGATACGCAGTATTTT. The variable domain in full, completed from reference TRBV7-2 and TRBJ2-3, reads GAGVSQSPSNKVTEKGKDVELRCDPISGHTALYWYRQSLGQGLEFLIYFQGNSAPDKSGLPSDRFSAERTGGSVSTLTIQRTQQEDSAVYLCASSFGPGTDTQYFGPGTRLTVL.

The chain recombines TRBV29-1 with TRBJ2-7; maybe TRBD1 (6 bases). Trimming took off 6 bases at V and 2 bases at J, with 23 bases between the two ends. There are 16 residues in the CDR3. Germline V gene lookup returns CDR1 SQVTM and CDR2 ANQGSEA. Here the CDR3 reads CSVSGTRSRFPYEQYF. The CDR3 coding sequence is TGCAGCGTCTCCGGGACACGGTCCCGGTTCCCCTACGAGCAGTACTTC.

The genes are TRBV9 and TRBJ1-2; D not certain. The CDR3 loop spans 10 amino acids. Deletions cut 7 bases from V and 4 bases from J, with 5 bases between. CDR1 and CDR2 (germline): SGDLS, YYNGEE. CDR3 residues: CASRGYGYTF. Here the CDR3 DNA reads TGTGCCAGCCGGGGCTATGGCTACACCTTC.

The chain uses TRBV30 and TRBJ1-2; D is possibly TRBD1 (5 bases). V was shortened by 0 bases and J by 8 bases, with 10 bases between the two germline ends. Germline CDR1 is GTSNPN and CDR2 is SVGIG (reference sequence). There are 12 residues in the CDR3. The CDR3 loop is CAWSVSRAGYTF. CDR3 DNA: TGTGCCTGGAGTGTATCCAGGGCAGGCTACACCTTC.

This chain's CDR3 is CASSDDRIDRETQYF. As DNA, the CDR3 is TGTGCCAGCAGTGATGACAGGATTGATCGGGAGACCCAGTACTTC. This chain connects TRBV28 to TRBJ2-5; TRBD1 is a possible D gene (6 bases). In germline, CDR1 is MDHEN, CDR2 SYDVKM. The CDR3 contains 15 residues. V lost 5 bases to trimming and J lost 5 bases, with 18 bases between them.

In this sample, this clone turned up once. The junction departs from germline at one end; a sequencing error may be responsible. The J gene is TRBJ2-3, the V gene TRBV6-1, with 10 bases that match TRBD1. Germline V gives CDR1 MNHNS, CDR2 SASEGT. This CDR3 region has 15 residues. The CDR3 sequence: CASREGTGDADTQYF. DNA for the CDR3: TGTGCCAGCAGGGAAGGGACAGGGGATGCAGATACGCAGTATTTT.

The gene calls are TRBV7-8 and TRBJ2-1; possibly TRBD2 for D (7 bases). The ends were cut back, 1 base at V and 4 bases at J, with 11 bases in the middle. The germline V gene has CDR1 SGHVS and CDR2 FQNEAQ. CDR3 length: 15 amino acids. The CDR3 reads CASSLDGGPYNEQFF. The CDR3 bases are TGTGCCAGCAGCTTAGACGGGGGGCCTTACAATGAGCAGTTCTTC.

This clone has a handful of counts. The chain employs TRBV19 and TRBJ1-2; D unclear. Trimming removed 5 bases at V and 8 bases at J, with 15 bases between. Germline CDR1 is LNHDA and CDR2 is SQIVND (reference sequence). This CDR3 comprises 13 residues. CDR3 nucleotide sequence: TGTGCCAGTAGTCTGGGCTCCCCCGGGGGCTACACCTTC. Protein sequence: CASSLGSPGGYTF.

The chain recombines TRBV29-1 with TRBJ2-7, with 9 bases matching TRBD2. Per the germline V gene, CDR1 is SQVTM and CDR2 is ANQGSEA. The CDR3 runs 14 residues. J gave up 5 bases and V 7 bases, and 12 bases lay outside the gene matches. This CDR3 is CSADRGTSFDEQYF. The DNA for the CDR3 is TGCAGCGCCGATCGTGGGACTAGCTTCGACGAGCAGTACTTC.